This is a list of T cell receptor beta chains from one sample in a study of blood T cells in healthy people across ages. TCRdb used MiXCR to reprocess the 5' RACE reads, holding one entry per CDR3 protein. The data hold about 670,000 distinct CDR3 sequences, with around two fifths observed a single time. The sequenced material came from blood. The receptors were gathered from an older man in good health. Each CDR3 is given with its conserved first and last residue. A D gene is named only where the DNA matches it firmly. Some rows mark clone size as missing; the rest say once, few, many or name a class of expanded clone.

J gene | V gene | clone size | D gene | CDR3 protein | CDR3 DNA
TRBJ2-7 | TRBV2 | NA | NA | CASTRTRTPTDYEQYF | TGTGCCAGCACCCGAACCCGAACACCGACCGACTACGAGCAGTACTTC
TRBJ2-7 | TRBV6-2/TRBV6-3 | NA | NA | CATGTDHYNEQYF | TGTGCCACCGGGACGGACCACTACAATGAGCAGTACTTC
TRBJ2-3 | TRBV5-1 | few | NA | CASSEPGRSTDTQYF | TGCGCCAGCAGCGAGCCGGGACGGAGCACAGATACGCAGTATTTT
TRBJ2-7 | TRBV2 | NA | TRBD2 | CASSVGLGRAYEQYF | TGTGCCAGCAGTGTCGGACTAGGTAGGGCCTACGAGCAGTACTTC
TRBJ2-3 | TRBV15 | many | NA | CATSREGDTQYF | TGTGCCACCAGCCGAGAGGGCGATACGCAGTATTTT
TRBJ2-1 | TRBV20-1 | NA | NA | CSARNPVGAFAEQFF | TGCAGTGCCCGAAACCCGGTAGGGGCCTTCGCTGAGCAGTTCTTC
TRBJ2-7 | TRBV14 | NA | NA | CASSQNRQSYEQYF | TGTGCCAGCAGCCAAAATAGACAGTCCTACGAGCAGTACTTC
TRBJ1-1 | TRBV7-9 | few | NA | CASSSRIGEEAFF | TGTGCCAGCAGCTCACGGATCGGGGAGGAAGCTTTCTTT
TRBJ1-2 | TRBV7-2 | few | NA | CASSFDRFRGYTF | TGTGCCAGCAGCTTCGACAGATTTAGAGGCTACACCTTC
TRBJ2-5 | TRBV20-1 | NA | NA | CSARDGGLKTQYF | TGCAGTGCTAGAGACGGGGGGCTGAAGACCCAGTACTTC
TRBJ1-6 | TRBV6-2/TRBV6-3 | NA | NA | CASTENDHRVRNPPLHF | TGTGCCAGCACCGAGAACGACCACAGGGTGAGGAATCCACCCCTCCACTTT
TRBJ1-5 | TRBV12-3/TRBV12-4 | NA | TRBD1 | CASSFEQGENQPQHF | TGTGCCAGCAGTTTTGAACAGGGGGAGAATCAGCCCCAGCATTTT
TRBJ2-7 | TRBV7-2 | NA | TRBD2 | CASSLVGTSDKYEQYF | TGTGCCAGCAGCTTAGTTGGGACTAGCGACAAGTACGAGCAGTACTTC
TRBJ2-5 | TRBV14 | few | NA | CASSQDVTSRFQTQYF | TGTGCCAGCAGCCAAGATGTCACTAGCCGGTTCCAGACCCAGTACTTC
TRBJ1-6 | TRBV11-2 | NA | NA | CASSLQDYSPLHF | TGTGCCAGCAGCCTTCAAGACTATTCACCCCTCCACTTT
TRBJ2-3 | TRBV7-2 | few | TRBD1 | CASSIQGARTDTQYF | TGTGCCAGCAGCATACAGGGGGCTCGCACAGATACGCAGTATTTT
TRBJ2-2 | TRBV7-2 | NA | NA | CASTSVGQIYTGELFF | TGTGCCAGCACCTCAGTTGGACAGATATACACCGGGGAGCTGTTTTTT
TRBJ2-2 | TRBV4-2 | NA | NA | CASNQGRGATGELFF | TGTGCCAGCAACCAAGGGCGAGGGGCCACCGGGGAGCTGTTTTTT
TRBJ2-3 | TRBV11-2 | many | NA | CASSPRESTDTQYF | TGTGCCAGCAGCCCCCGGGAGAGCACAGATACGCAGTATTTT
TRBJ2-3 | TRBV7-2 | NA | TRBD2 | CASSLTASGGAYDTQYF | TGTGCCAGCAGCTTAACGGCTAGCGGGGGGGCATATGATACGCAGTATTTT
TRBJ2-3 | TRBV28 | NA | TRBD1 | CASSFSVTGAGPDTQYF | TGTGCCAGCAGTTTTTCTGTGACAGGGGCCGGTCCAGATACGCAGTATTTT
TRBJ2-3 | TRBV7-2 | few | NA | CASSLTRPPSTDTQYF | TGTGCCAGCAGCTTAACTCGCCCACCTAGCACAGATACGCAGTATTTT
TRBJ2-1 | TRBV28 | few | TRBD2 | CASSYGLAGSYNEQFF | TGTGCCAGCAGTTACGGACTAGCGGGCTCCTACAATGAGCAGTTCTTC
TRBJ2-7 | TRBV25-1 | NA | NA | CASSESRLGYEQYF | TGTGCCAGCAGTGAATCGCGGCTAGGGTACGAGCAGTACTTC
TRBJ1-2 | TRBV13 | few | NA | CASSLDRQDYGYTF | TGTGCCAGCAGCTTAGATCGGCAGGACTATGGCTACACCTTC
TRBJ2-3 | TRBV20-1 | few | NA | CSARRGGLADTQYF | TGCAGTGCTCGGAGGGGCGGGCTGGCAGATACGCAGTATTTT
TRBJ2-5 | TRBV20-1 | NA | NA | CSARVPLIGKETQYF | TGCAGTGCTAGAGTTCCCCTAATTGGGAAGGAGACCCAGTACTTC
TRBJ1-2 | TRBV6-4 | NA | TRBD1 | CASSASTGGNYGYTF | TGTGCCAGCAGTGCCTCGACAGGGGGTAACTATGGCTACACCTTC
TRBJ2-5 | TRBV7-2 | NA | TRBD1 | CASSSPGQGKWTQYF | TGTGCCAGCAGCTCACCGGGACAGGGGAAGTGGACCCAGTACTTC
TRBJ1-2 | TRBV7-8 | NA | TRBD1 | CASSADRGTVDRKNYGYTF | TGTGCCAGCAGCGCAGACAGGGGCACAGTCGACAGAAAAAACTATGGCTACACCTTC
TRBJ2-5 | TRBV3-1 | NA | NA | CASSQPPAGRAETQYF | TGTGCCAGCAGCCAACCCCCGGCGGGAAGGGCGGAGACCCAGTACTTC
TRBJ2-3 | TRBV7-3 | NA | NA | CASSLTAGDTQYF | TGTGCCAGCAGCTTAACGGCCGGGGATACGCAGTATTTT
TRBJ2-5 | TRBV3-1 | few | TRBD2 | CASSHTTSGYGETQYF | TGTGCCAGCAGCCACACGACTAGCGGGTATGGAGAGACCCAGTACTTC
TRBJ2-7 | TRBV20-1 | NA | TRBD1 | CSAGTEYEQYF | TGCAGTGCTGGGACAGAATACGAGCAGTACTTC
TRBJ2-4 | TRBV7-2 | many | NA | CASSPRGAKNIQYF | TGCGCCAGCAGTCCGAGGGGGGCCAAAAACATTCAGTACTTC
TRBJ2-1 | TRBV6-5 | NA | TRBD2 | CASSWSIASGYNEQFF | TGTGCCAGCAGTTGGTCCATAGCTAGCGGTTACAATGAGCAGTTCTTC
TRBJ2-3 | TRBV5-5 | NA | TRBD1 | CASTLGTGDSPDTQYF | TGTGCCAGCACCTTGGGGACAGGGGATTCTCCAGATACGCAGTATTTT
TRBJ2-3 | TRBV4-2 | NA | NA | CASSQGARGRSDTQYF | TGTGCCAGCAGCCAAGGAGCCCGGGGGAGATCAGATACGCAGTATTTT
TRBJ2-7 | TRBV29-1 | few | NA | CSVFWAAHYEQYF | TGCAGCGTTTTCTGGGCAGCGCACTACGAGCAGTACTTC
TRBJ2-7 | TRBV5-1 | NA | NA | CASSPGTLSYEQYF | TGCGCCAGCAGCCCCGGGACTTTATCCTACGAGCAGTACTTC
TRBJ1-2 | TRBV28 | NA | NA | CASSPEFRWYGYTF | TGTGCCAGCAGTCCCGAATTCCGGTGGTATGGCTACACCTTC
TRBJ2-1 | TRBV20-1 | NA | TRBD2 | CSARDTGTRQDKQFF | TGCAGTGCTAGAGACACCGGGACTAGGCAGGATAAGCAGTTCTTC
TRBJ2-2 | TRBV5-1 | NA | TRBD2 | CASLYLAGVITGELFF | TGCGCCAGCTTATACTTAGCGGGAGTAATCACCGGGGAGCTGTTTTTT
TRBJ1-2 | TRBV6-2/TRBV6-3 | many | NA | CASSGGQNYGYTF | TGTGCCAGCTCAGGAGGACAGAACTATGGCTACACCTTC
TRBJ1-1 | TRBV4-3 | NA | NA | CASSHLQGTEAFF | TGCGCCAGCAGCCACCTACAGGGAACTGAAGCTTTCTTT
TRBJ2-5 | TRBV5-1 | many | NA | CASSLDRVVGETQYF | TGCGCCAGCAGCTTGGACAGGGTTGTAGGAGAGACCCAGTACTTC
TRBJ2-1 | TRBV29-1 | NA | NA | CSVGSGSEQFF | TGCAGCGTTGGGTCCGGTAGTGAGCAGTTCTTC
TRBJ1-3 | TRBV20-1 | NA | NA | CSAPKSGAGNTIYF | TGCAGTGCCCCAAAGTCAGGGGCTGGAAACACCATATATTTT